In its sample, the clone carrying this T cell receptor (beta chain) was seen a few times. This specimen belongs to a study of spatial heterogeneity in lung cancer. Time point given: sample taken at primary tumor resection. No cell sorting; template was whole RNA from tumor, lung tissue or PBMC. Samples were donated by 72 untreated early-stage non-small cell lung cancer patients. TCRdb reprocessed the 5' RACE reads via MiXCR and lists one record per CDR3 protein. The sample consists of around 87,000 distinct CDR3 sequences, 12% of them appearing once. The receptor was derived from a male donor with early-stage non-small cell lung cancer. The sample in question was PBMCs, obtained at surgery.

Written as DNA, the CDR3 is TGCAGTGCTAGAGTTCTCGGGACCATGAACACTGAAGCTTTCTTT. It encodes CSARVLGTMNTEAFF. This chain uses TRBV20-1 with TRBJ1-1, with D maybe TRBD1 (5 bases). Trimming cost V 1 base and J 0 bases, with 12 bases left between them. Per germline, CDR1 DFQATT and CDR2 SNEGSKA (reference sequence). The CDR3 has 15 amino acids.